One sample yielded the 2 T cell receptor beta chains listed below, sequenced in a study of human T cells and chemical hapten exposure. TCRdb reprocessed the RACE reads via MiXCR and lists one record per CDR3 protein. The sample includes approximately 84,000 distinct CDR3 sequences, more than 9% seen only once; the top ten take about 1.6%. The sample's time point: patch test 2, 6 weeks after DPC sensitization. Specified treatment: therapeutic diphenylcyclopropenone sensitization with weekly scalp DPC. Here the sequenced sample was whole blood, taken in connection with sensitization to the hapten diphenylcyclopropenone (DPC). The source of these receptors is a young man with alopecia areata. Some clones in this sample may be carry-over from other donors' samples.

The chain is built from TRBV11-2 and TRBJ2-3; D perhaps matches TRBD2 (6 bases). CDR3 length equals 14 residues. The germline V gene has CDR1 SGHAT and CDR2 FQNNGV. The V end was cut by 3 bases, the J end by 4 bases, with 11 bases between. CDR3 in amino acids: CASSFGGASDTQYF. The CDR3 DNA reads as TGTGCCAGCAGCTTCGGCGGGGCCTCAGATACGCAGTATTTT.

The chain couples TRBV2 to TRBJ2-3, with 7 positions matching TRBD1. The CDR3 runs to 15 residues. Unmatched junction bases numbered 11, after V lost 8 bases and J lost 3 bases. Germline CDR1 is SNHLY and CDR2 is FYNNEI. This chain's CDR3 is CASLLDRDITDTQYF. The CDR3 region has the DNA TGTGCCAGCCTATTAGACAGGGATATTACAGATACGCAGTATTTT.